The 3 T cell receptor beta chains below all came from one sample that was sequenced in a study of a mutant IDH1 vaccine in newly diagnosed glioma. No antigens are known for them. Documented time point: week 11, during vaccination. In every dose of vaccine, 300 ug of mutant IDH1 20-mer peptide was given alongside topical imiquimod. Generated by immunoSEQ multiplex PCR, the TCRdb table keeps only in-frame clones and is missing some. The profile shows about 52,000 clones, 75% to 95% of them singletons. Sequenced here: PBMCs, sampled from a glioma patient whose treatment included an IDH1 peptide vaccine. These receptors came from a man in his fifties or sixties with glioma.

This rearrangement joins TRBV27 to TRBJ1-5; the match to TRBD1 covers 7 bases. V shed 5 bases, J shed 0 bases, and the junction held 10 bases outside the gene matches. This CDR3 region has 17 residues. CDR1 is MNHEY, CDR2 SMNVEV, per germline (reference sequence). Here the CDR3 DNA reads TGTGCCAGCAGTATGACAGGGACCTATTATAGCAATCAGCCCCAGCATTTT. This translates into CASSMTGTYYSNQPQHF.

The chain joins TRBV7-2 to TRBJ2-7, with TRBD2 matching over 7 bases. CDR1 and CDR2 from the germline V gene are SGHTA and FQGNSA. The CDR3 length is 14 residues. V dropped 5 bases and J dropped 5; count of bases not matched to a gene: 9. The CDR3 nucleotides are TGTGCCAGCAGCCCGGTTAAGGCGGGGGACGAGCAGTACTTC. It codes for CASSPVKAGDEQYF.

V is TRBV6-5 and J is TRBJ1-5, with TRBD1 matching 9 bases. This CDR3 region has 14 residues. With V trimmed by 6 bases and J by 2 bases, 2 bases remained unmatched. Germline V CDR1 and CDR2: MNHEY, SVGAGI. The CDR3 here is CASRGDRGNQPQHF. In DNA form, the CDR3 reads TGTGCCAGCAGGGGGGACAGGGGCAATCAGCCCCAGCATTTT.